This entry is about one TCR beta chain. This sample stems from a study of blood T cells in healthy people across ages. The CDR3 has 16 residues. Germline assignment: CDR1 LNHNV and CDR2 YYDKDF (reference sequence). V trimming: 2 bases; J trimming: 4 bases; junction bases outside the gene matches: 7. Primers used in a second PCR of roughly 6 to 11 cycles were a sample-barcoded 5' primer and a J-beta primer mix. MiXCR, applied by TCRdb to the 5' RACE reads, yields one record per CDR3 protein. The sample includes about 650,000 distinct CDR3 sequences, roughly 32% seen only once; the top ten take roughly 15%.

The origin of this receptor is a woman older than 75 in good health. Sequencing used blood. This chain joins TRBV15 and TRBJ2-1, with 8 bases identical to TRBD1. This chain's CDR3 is CATSRSGTGLYNEQFF. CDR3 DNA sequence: TGTGCCACCAGCAGATCCGGGACAGGCCTTTACAATGAGCAGTTCTTC.